This T cell receptor beta chain appears in the sequencing data of a study of neoadjuvant anti-PD-1 for oral cavity cancer (dated by TCRdb to about 2021). As for the study more broadly: Before undergoing curative-intent surgical resection, most patients got three to four biweekly nivolumab doses at 3 mg/kg. For patients who did not progress, a fourth nivolumab dose was given around day 43, followed by definitive surgical resection on days 50-56. The parent correlative cohort included around 12 patients, with an approximately 30% response rate. Under RECIST 1.1, a patient counted as a responder if showing complete response, partial response or stable disease, and as a non-responder if showing progression.

What the work shows at the level of the full study, not this receptor alone: Higher pretreatment blood Treg/Th17 ratios correlated with both higher pretreatment blood TCRbeta clonality and lower post-treatment tumor TCRbeta clonality. After neoadjuvant nivolumab, significantly higher T cell clonality (Gini index) was found within PBMCs in non-responders than in responders. The TCR analyses had only three patients in each response group, and the authors called for validation in larger cohorts.

Taken with the paper, the label for time point translates to: before neoadjuvant nivolumab. The patients had newly diagnosed stage II-IVA oral cavity squamous cell carcinoma and had not received any prior systemic or radiation treatment. The cohort consisted of patients with HPV-negative, locally advanced oral cavity squamous cell carcinoma. Peripheral blood mononuclear cells were analyzed directly, without maintenance or expansion in culture. The samples were drawn from a longitudinal correlative study tied to a single-arm phase II trial testing neoadjuvant nivolumab in oral cavity squamous cell carcinoma. Subject-matched pre- and post-treatment PBMCs and tumors from three responders and three non-responders underwent genomic DNA-based TCRbeta sequencing. Peripheral blood mononuclear cells were collected once before nivolumab treatment and again after treatment, at the time of surgery. Genomic DNA was isolated from PBMCs using the Maxwell RSC DNA from Cells kit.

For deep sequencing, each PBMC sample was run in six replicates, with libraries mostly built from approximately 520 ng of input genomic DNA. The immunoSEQ hsTCRbeta kit was used to prepare TCRbeta libraries, following the manufacturer's instructions. An Illumina NovaSeq 6000 S4 flow cell was used to sequence the final libraries, which had first been combined to 3 nM. On the authors' methods: The immunoSEQ Analyzer handled quality control and preprocessing of the raw data. The analysis was restricted to productive rearrangements, with each unique CDR3 amino acid sequence defining a clonotype. Repertoire clonality was estimated as the Gini-Simpson index, which was calculated using the R package tcR. Student's t test was used to compare Gini indices, while Pearson correlation assessed associations with tumor size change. TCRdb carries this immuneACCESS record with in-frame sequences only. Its versions omit some clonotypes, under half of them owing to an unresolved V gene in the studies checked, with the rest unexplained. V and J calls and clone size are those listed in that table; D and trimming were worked out from the DNA. For this sample there are some 15,000 clones; 55% to 65% appear just once. Around 3.2% of the sample is held by the ten biggest clonotypes.

Points on this clone: This clone's antigen is unknown. No clone much larger than this one lies a single base away; base qualities are absent.

The material sequenced was PBMCs, taken before nivolumab (anti-PD-1) treatment. This clonotype was obtained from a person between 35 and 79 years old with oral cavity squamous cell carcinoma.

The CDR3 loop reads CASSQDAGGTGELFF. The DNA sequence is as follows: TGTGCCAGCAGCCAAGACGCGGGGGGCACCGGGGAGCTGTTTTTT. The chain was built from TRBV4-2 and TRBJ2-2; 8 middle bases align to TRBD2. The germline V end is reduced by 0 bases and the J end by 4 bases; junction bases left unmatched: 1. CDR1 and CDR2 (LGHNA, YNFKEQ) derive from the germline V gene. There are 15 amino acids in the CDR3, from cysteine to phenylalanine inclusive. Kept here is only the CDR3 DNA, which spans 45 bases and is read in frame from base 1.